This T cell receptor beta chain was captured by sequencing in a study of shared clonotypes between healthy human individuals. General observations from the study: Incompleteness in sorted-subset sequencing, despite large depth, was shown by rarefaction. A reduction in generation probabilities was seen for non-shared clonotypes relative to those shared by all four donors.

Clones were sequenced by immunoSEQ multiplex PCR, and TCRdb holds only the in-frame ones, with some missing. The table lists roughly 590,000 clones, over 95% of them singletons, with around 0.097% in the top ten. Remarks on this clone: Antigen unknown. The same CDR3 can be traced to other DNA sequences in this sample.

Naivety among CD8 cells was defined by CD45RO negativity and positive CCR7 selection, thereby excluding terminally differentiated effector memory CD45RA+ cells. Deletions cut 5 bases from V and 4 bases from J, with 9 bases between. CDR3 length equals 12 residues. Germline-derived CDR1 and CDR2 are MNHEY and SMNVEV (reference sequence). This TCR was sampled from a woman aged 25 to 45 in good health. This chain links TRBV27 with TRBJ2-7; no clear D gene. Sequenced material: naive CD8+ T cells sorted from blood. CDR3 loop: CASSPTPYEQYF. CDR3 nucleotides: TGTGCCAGCAGTCCAACACCGTACGAGCAGTACTTC.